The clone carrying this T cell receptor (beta chain) was recorded a few times. Its antigen is unknown. These data are taken from a study of T cells in Graves' hyperthyroidism and ophthalmopathy. Study overall: Peripheral blood was secured at the point of initial diagnosis, before any treatment. Findings and limits, study-wide: Blood also contained most expanded thyroid clonotypes above 0.001.

Amplified TCR beta CDR3 regions derived from RNA transcripts. First-round RT-PCR of the TCR CDR3 relied on the HTBI primer set. TCRdb ran MiXCR on the multiplex PCR reads and lists one entry per CDR3 protein. This table holds hundreds of thousands of distinct CDR3 sequences, roughly 25% found once. Germline CDR1 reads SGHVS; CDR2 reads FQNEAQ. V lost 5 bases, J lost 4 bases, and 14 bases lay in between. CDR3 length: 15 amino acids. Hyperthyroidism in the patients, aged 18 to 65, was newly diagnosed and under 2 months in duration. The PBMCs studied were ones that came from 10 ml fresh peripheral blood. The chain joins TRBV7-8 to TRBJ1-4, with D possibly being TRBD1 (5 bases). Sample: blood. This clonotype was sampled from a man in his fifties with Graves' hyperthyroidism. The CDR3 here is CASSPRGVLNEKLFF. In DNA form, the CDR3 reads TGTGCCAGCAGCCCACGAGGGGTCCTTAATGAAAAACTGTTTTTT.